This T cell receptor (beta chain) is drawn from a study of shared clonotypes between healthy human individuals. The table came from immunoSEQ multiplex PCR; TCRdb's copy has only in-frame clones and leaves some out. The repertoire consists of approximately 1.9 million clones, with approximately 92% occurring once and the leading ten covering more than 1.5%. Turning to this clone: No antigen is known for it.

Study-level points and caveats: Clonotypes not shared had lower generation probabilities than those common to all four donors. Memory subsets generally showed lower estimated richness than naive subsets.

CD8 cells regarded as naive lacked CD45RO, were positively chosen for CCR7, and omitted terminally differentiated effector memory CD45RA+ cells. The donors were adults (healthy and HIV-negative) with no recent acute infections or vaccinations. The length of the CDR3 is 13 residues. V lost 6 bases and J lost 7, with 13 bases in between. Germline V CDR1 and CDR2: SNHLY, FYNNEI. The rearrangement links TRBV2 to TRBJ2-1; D gene uncertain. Sequenced: naive CD8+ T cells from PBMCs. The TCR comes from a man aged 18 to 35 in good health. Some clones in this sample may be carry-over from other donors' samples. The CDR3 is CASRKLGSNEQFF. In DNA, the CDR3 is TGTGCCAGCAGAAAGCTCGGGTCAAATGAGCAGTTCTTC. The complete variable domain, with remaining parts taken from reference TRBV2 and TRBJ2-1, reads EPEVTQTPSHQVTQMGQEVILRCVPISNHLYFYWYRQILGQKVEFLVSFYNNEISEKSEIFDDQFSVERPDGSNFTLKIRSTKLEDSAMYFCASRKLGSNEQFFGPGTRLTVL.